This T cell receptor (beta chain) was obtained from a study of cytomegalovirus exposure and HLA in healthy donors. Overall study results and limits: The tendency of first-cohort TCR clusters to co-occur in the 120 or so validation repertoires was the finding of a later analysis. Researchers counted around 180 TCR beta chains as cytomegalovirus-associated. A few chains linked to CMV were shown in vitro to be specific for CMV antigens. Rarity held for most TCR sequences, but there were some public TCRs that occurred in many donors.

The method was immunoSEQ multiplex PCR; TCRdb's version includes in-frame clones alone and lacks a portion of them. The sample has 60,000 or so clones; about nine tenths are singletons. As concerns this clone: Its antigen is unknown.

Trimming stripped 0 bases from V and 0 bases from J, with 7 bases between. Germline CDR1 reads GTSNPN; CDR2 reads SVGIG (reference sequence). The length of the CDR3 is 14 residues. This TCR came from a man aged 18 to 30 in good health and CMV-seronegative. The rearrangement links TRBV30 to TRBJ2-3, with a weak D call TRBD2 (5 bases). Material: PBMCs. Here the CDR3 reads CAWSVGSSTDTQYF. The CDR3 nucleotides read TGTGCCTGGAGTGTAGGGAGTAGCACAGATACGCAGTATTTT.